This T cell receptor (beta chain) appears in the sequencing data of a study of blood T cell repertoires in COVID-19. The data were produced by immunoSEQ multiplex PCR, yet TCRdb's version contains in-frame clones alone and is incomplete. Among about 88,000 clones listed, over 75% were seen once. The receptor was isolated from a man older than 75 with acute or convalescent COVID-19. The source material was peripheral blood.

CDR3 protein: CAWSVLDSTNYGYTF. CDR3 nucleotide sequence: TGTGCCTGGAGTGTACTGGACAGCACTAACTATGGCTACACCTTC. V is TRBV30 and J is TRBJ1-2; possible D gene TRBD1, 6 bases. This CDR3 comprises 15 residues. Germline CDR1 is GTSNPN and CDR2 is SVGIG (reference sequence). V was trimmed by 0 bases and J by 0 bases, leaving 11 bases between them. Using reference TRBV30 and TRBJ1-2 for the parts outside the CDR3, the full variable domain is SQTIHQWPATLVQPVGSPLSLECTVEGTSNPNLYWYRQAAGRGLQLLFYSVGIGQISSEVPQNLSASRPQDRQFILSSKKLLLSDSGFYLCAWSVLDSTNYGYTFGSGTRLTVV.